The sequence of this TCR beta chain was determined in a study of cytomegalovirus exposure and HLA in healthy donors. Germline values: CDR1 LNHNV, CDR2 YYDKDF (reference sequence). The V end was cut by 0 bases, the J end by 3 bases, with 11 bases between. The CDR3 contains 16 residues. Broader study findings: In a later analysis, first-cohort TCR clusters were found to tend to co-occur in the 120 or so validation repertoires. Reports showed the classifier diagnosing cytomegalovirus status with high specificity and sensitivity. Confirmation in vitro established that three CMV-associated chains were specific for CMV antigens.

Assay: immunoSEQ multiplex PCR; the TCRdb copy retains only in-frame clones and omits some. The sample lists some 290,000 clones, around 90% occurring once. Concerning this clone: What it binds is unknown.

The donors were in the approximately 130-subject validation cohort; that cohort was separate from the approximately 730-subject first cohort. The TCR sequence derives from a man aged 25-45 years in good health and CMV-seronegative. This chain links TRBV15 with TRBJ1-4; D may be TRBD1 (5 bases). Sequencing was performed on PBMCs. The CDR3: CATSRDLDSPNEKLFF. The CDR3, as DNA: TGTGCCACCAGCAGAGATCTAGACAGCCCTAATGAAAAACTGTTTTTT.